This TCR beta chain was recovered during a study of glioma-infiltrating T cells. This CDR3 contains 13 residues. Germline V gives CDR1 SEHNR, CDR2 FQNEAQ (reference sequence). Notes on this clonotype: This may stem from a read error, because a much larger clone lies one nucleotide away.

TCR alpha and beta CDR3 regions were amplified from RNA using iRepertoire nested multiplex PCR. TCRdb used MiXCR to reprocess the multiplex PCR reads, holding one entry per CDR3 protein. The sample lists 93,000 or so distinct CDR3 sequences, around 28% occurring once. The material sequenced was glioma tissue, nonneoplastic brain tissue, or PBMCs (not recorded which). This TCR was recovered from a human donor with low-grade glioma or glioblastoma, undergoing nonglioma brain surgery, or in good health (not recorded which). This chain joins TRBV7-9 and TRBJ1-1; a possible D gene is TRBD1 (6 bases). The CDR3 here is CASGKRGYTEASF. The DNA for the CDR3 is TGTGCCAGCGGTAAGAGGGGGTACACTGAAGCTTCCTTT.